These 15 T cell receptor beta chains share one sample of origin, sequenced in a study of blood T cell repertoires in COVID-19. Assay: immunoSEQ multiplex PCR; the TCRdb copy retains only in-frame clones and omits some. The sample records 350,000 to 450,000 clones, about 90% being singletons. Sequencing was carried out using PBMCs or T cells enriched from blood (not recorded which). The receptors were sampled from a middle-aged man in a cohort exposed to, infected with or recovered from COVID-19 (not recorded which).

The chain carries TRBV7-8 and TRBJ2-7; 8 bases line up with TRBD1. With V trimmed by 5 bases and J by 9 bases, 3 bases remained unmatched. CDR1 and CDR2 from the germline V gene are SGHVS and FQNEAQ. The CDR3 is 11 amino acids. CDR3 protein: CASSLQGGQYF. The CDR3 coding sequence is TGTGCCAGCAGCCTACAGGGGGGGCAGTACTTC.

The rearrangement joins TRBV2 to TRBJ2-1; 8 bases match TRBD2. J lost 12 bases, V lost 6 bases, and 10 bases had no gene match. From germline, CDR1 is SNHLY and CDR2 FYNNEI. The CDR3 runs 13 residues. The CDR3, as DNA: TGTGCCAGCAGACCCACTAGCGGCATAATGCAGTTCTTC. As protein: CASRPTSGIMQFF.

J is TRBJ2-5 and V is TRBV30, with no clear D. The V and J ends lost 2 bases and 0 bases respectively, with 7 bases between them. The CDR3 totals 13 residues. Germline loops: CDR1 GTSNPN, CDR2 SVGIG (reference sequence). The chain's CDR3 is CAWSYEYQETQYF. CDR3 nucleotide sequence: TGTGCCTGGAGTTACGAGTACCAAGAGACCCAGTACTTC.

This clone was detected only once. The chain uses TRBV5-8 and TRBJ1-4; D is undetermined. Germline V CDR1 and CDR2: SGHTS, YDEGEE. The germline V and J ends were trimmed by 1 base and 8 bases, with 9 bases remaining between them. The CDR3 runs to 13 residues. The CDR3 sequence is CASSLRVWEKLFF. As DNA, the CDR3 is TGTGCCAGCAGCTTGCGGGTTTGGGAAAAACTGTTTTTT.

The table lists this clone with a count of one. The chain employs TRBV19 and TRBJ2-7, with 9 bases identical to TRBD2. Trimming cost V 1 base and J 2 bases; bases outside gene matches: 3. The CDR3 is 15 residues long. CDR1 LNHDA and CDR2 SQIVND come from the germline V gene (reference sequence). The CDR3 region is CASSIAGLATYEQYF. The CDR3 DNA reads as TGTGCCAGTAGTATAGCGGGACTAGCAACCTACGAGCAGTACTTC.

V is TRBV5-6 and J is TRBJ2-7; D uncertain. Trimming cost V 0 bases and J 1 base, with 14 bases left between them. Germline CDR1 is SGHDT and CDR2 is YYEEEE. The CDR3 sequence is 16 residues long. CDR3 protein: CASSLGRGRSSYEQYF. In DNA form, the CDR3 reads TGTGCCAGCAGCTTGGGTCGCGGCAGATCTTCCTACGAGCAGTACTTC. Complete variable domain (other parts from reference TRBV5-6 and TRBJ2-7): DAGVTQSPTHLIKTRGQQVTLRCSPKSGHDTVSWYQQALGQGPQFIFQYYEEEERQRGNFPDRFSGHQFPNYSSELNVNALLLGDSALYLCASSLGRGRSSYEQYFGPGTRLTVT.

The CDR3 DNA reads TGTGCCAGTAATGCCCCCTACAGAAATCGCAATCAGCCCCAGCATTTT. The encoded protein is CASNAPYRNRNQPQHF. V and J are TRBV19 and TRBJ1-5, with no clear D. The CDR3 consists of 16 residues. V was trimmed by 7 bases and J by 2 bases, leaving 18 bases between them. Looked up from germline, CDR1 is LNHDA and CDR2 is SQIVND (reference sequence).

This chain connects TRBV5-1 to TRBJ1-4; D call uncertain. The CDR3 contains 14 residues. Between the trimmed V and J ends, which lost 0 bases and 8 bases, there was a span of 11 bases. The germline V gene encodes CDR1 SGHRS and CDR2 YFSETQ. CDR3 nucleotides: TGCGCCAGCAGCTTGGTGGCAGGTCACGAAAAACTGTTTTTT. Protein sequence: CASSLVAGHEKLFF. The full variable domain, with the rest looked up from reference TRBV5-1 and TRBJ1-4, is KAGVTQTPRYLIKTRGQQVTLSCSPISGHRSVSWYQQTPGQGLQFLFEYFSETQRNKGNFPGRFSGRQFSNSRSEMNVSTLELGDSALYLCASSLVAGHEKLFFGSGTQLSVL.

CDR3 region: CSVGHGGTEAFF. The CDR3, as DNA: TGCAGCGTGGGGCATGGGGGGACTGAAGCTTTCTTT. The V and J genes are TRBV29-1 and TRBJ1-1; D is perhaps TRBD1 (5 bases). V was clipped by 6 bases and J by 5 bases, with 13 bases between them. The length of the CDR3 is 12 residues. Germline lookup yields CDR1 SQVTM and CDR2 ANQGSEA.

The CDR3 spells CASSVAGLAEISPRRDTQYF. For the CDR3, the DNA is TGTGCCAGCAGCGTAGCTGGCCTAGCGGAGATTTCCCCACGCAGGGATACGCAGTATTTT. The chain recombines TRBV9 with TRBJ2-3; 7 bases map to TRBD2. V was pared by 0 bases and J by 6 bases, with 22 bases of the junction left unmatched. Germline CDR1 SGDLS, CDR2 YYNGEE. The CDR3 runs 20 residues.

The V gene is TRBV5-1, the J gene TRBJ2-2, with TRBD2 identical over 10 bases. This CDR3 comprises 15 residues. The J segment lost 3 bases and the V segment lost 5 bases, leaving 4 bases of the junction unmatched. The germline CDR1 and CDR2 sequences are SGHRS and YFSETQ. In DNA, the CDR3 is TGCGCCAGCAGGGCCGGGACTAGCGACACCGGGGAGCTGTTTTTT. The encoded protein is CASRAGTSDTGELFF.

As for this clone: This CDR3 is also generated by other DNA sequences in the sample. V and J are TRBV7-9 and TRBJ2-7; D might be TRBD1 (6 bases). The CDR3 consists of 11 residues. V gave up 4 bases and J gave up 6 bases, with 7 bases separating them. The V gene's germline CDR1 is SEHNR and CDR2 FQNEAQ (reference sequence). The chain's CDR3 is CASSSGVEQYF. The DNA for the CDR3 is TGTGCCAGCAGCTCAGGGGTCGAGCAGTACTTC.

The chain carries TRBV5-1 and TRBJ2-1; TRBD2 matches 11 bases. Germline V gives CDR1 SGHRS, CDR2 YFSETQ. J lost 8 bases, V lost 5 bases, and 6 bases had no gene match. The CDR3 loop spans 14 amino acids. CDR3 residues: CASRRTSGSDEQFF. As DNA, the CDR3 is TGCGCCAGCAGGCGTACTAGCGGGAGCGATGAGCAGTTCTTC.

J is TRBJ2-1 and V is TRBV10-3, with D hard to call. CDR1 and CDR2 (germline): ENHRY, SYGVKD. The CDR3 contains 13 residues. V was pared by 6 bases and J by 5 bases, with 11 bases between. CDR3 sequence (DNA): TGTGCCATCAGGCAGAACCCCAACAATGAGCAGTTCTTC. This encodes CAIRQNPNNEQFF.

The chain uses TRBV10-3 and TRBJ1-1, with 9 bases aligning to TRBD1. Looked up from germline, CDR1 is ENHRY and CDR2 is SYGVKD. Trimming took 1 base from V and 7 from J; bases not matched to a gene: 1. The CDR3 totals 13 residues. The CDR3 region has the DNA TGTGCCATCAGTGAGTTGGGACAGGGTGAAGCTTTCTTT. Amino acids: CAISELGQGEAFF.